Shown below are 23 T cell receptor beta chains from a single sample sequenced in a study of beta chain features in type 1 diabetes. Expressed TCRB transcripts were sequenced after all isolated RNA was converted to cDNA. The data were produced by immunoSEQ multiplex PCR, yet TCRdb's version contains in-frame clones alone and is incomplete. The data show around 200,000 clones, roughly an eighth seen once. Sequenced material: central memory CD4+ T cells from blood. The receptors come from a woman aged 18 to 35 in good health.

The CDR3 DNA reads TGTGCCAGCAGGGTTAGCTTGCGGGAAAGTGAGTTCTTC. It translates to CASRVSLRESEFF. The rearrangement uses TRBV6-5 and TRBJ2-1, with D perhaps TRBD2 (6 bases). Trimming removed 6 bases at V and 14 bases at J, with 20 bases between. The CDR3 is 13 residues long. Germline values: CDR1 MNHEY, CDR2 SVGAGI.

Of note for this clone: Within the sample, other DNA sequences also encode this same CDR3. The genes are TRBV7-2 and TRBJ2-3; possible D gene TRBD2, 5 bases. CDR1 and CDR2 (germline): SGHTA, FQGNSA. The V and J ends lost 1 base and 1 base respectively, with 6 bases between them. The CDR3 loop spans 14 amino acids. This CDR3 reads CASSLGAGTDTQYF. DNA of the CDR3: TGTGCCAGCAGCTTAGGAGCGGGCACAGATACGCAGTATTTT. Combining the CDR3 with reference TRBV7-2 and TRBJ2-3 gives the whole variable domain GAGVSQSPSNKVTEKGKDVELRCDPISGHTALYWYRQSLGQGLEFLIYFQGNSAPDKSGLPSDRFSAERTGGSVSTLTIQRTQQEDSAVYLCASSLGAGTDTQYFGPGTRLTVL.

This clone was detected a few times. This sample also contains other DNA sequences that code for the same CDR3. The CDR3 DNA is TGTGCCAGCAGTCCCTCTAACTATGGCTACACCTTC. This translates into CASSPSNYGYTF. This chain joins TRBV28 and TRBJ1-2; D is ambiguous. Germline CDR1 MDHEN, CDR2 SYDVKM. The V and J ends lost 5 bases and 0 bases respectively, with 4 bases between them. The CDR3 length is 12 residues.

This clone occurred a few times. The chain joins TRBV7-3 to TRBJ1-2, with 7 bases that match TRBD1. The germline gives CDR1 SGHTA, CDR2 FQGTGA. This CDR3 region has 15 residues. V lost 4 bases, J lost 4 bases, and 9 bases stayed unmatched. DNA of the CDR3: TGTGCCAGCAGCTCCCCGACAGGGAAGTCCTATGGCTACACCTTC. It codes for CASSSPTGKSYGYTF.

V and J are TRBV7-3 and TRBJ2-5; possibly TRBD1 for D (5 bases). The DNA matches TRBJ2-7 better at its end, which makes the J call doubtful. The CDR3 is made up of 13 amino acids. CDR1 and CDR2 (germline): SGHTA, FQGTGA. The CDR3 here is CASSPTVGAEQYF. For the CDR3, the DNA is TGTGCCAGCAGCCCAACGGTTGGGGCCGAGCAGTACTTC.

The chain couples TRBV19 to TRBJ2-4, with D unresolved. V was trimmed by 5 bases and J by 6 bases, leaving 8 bases between them. The germline gives CDR1 LNHDA, CDR2 SQIVND (reference sequence). CDR3 size: 12 residues. CDR3 sequence reads: CASSAVGNIQYF. The CDR3 DNA reads as TGTGCCAGTAGTGCGGTGGGAAACATTCAGTACTTC.

This clone was detected ten times or more. V usage is TRBV7-9 and J usage is TRBJ2-5; possibly TRBD2 for D (6 bases). This CDR3 contains 13 residues. Looked up from germline, CDR1 is SEHNR and CDR2 is FQNEAQ (reference sequence). The ends were cut back, 4 bases at V and 4 bases at J, with 10 bases in the middle. The CDR3 spells CASSWGDTETQYF. The CDR3 DNA is TGTGCCAGCAGCTGGGGGGATACAGAGACCCAGTACTTC.

This chain joins TRBV28 and TRBJ1-2; the match to TRBD1 covers 9 bases. The trim removed 5 bases at V and 6 bases at J, leaving 10 bases unmatched. CDR3 length equals 15 residues. Germline V gene data show CDR1 as MDHEN and CDR2 as SYDVKM. This CDR3 is CASSKPGTGIDGYTF. CDR3 DNA sequence: TGTGCCAGCAGTAAACCCGGGACAGGGATTGATGGCTACACCTTC.

Ten or more counts support this clone. The genes are TRBV15 and TRBJ2-1; 9 bases match TRBD2. This CDR3 spans 17 amino acids. V was clipped by 1 base and J by 9 bases; unmatched bases: 13. CDR1 and CDR2 from the germline V gene are LNHNV and YYDKDF (reference sequence). The CDR3 nucleotides read TGTGCCACCAGCAGAGGGCTTGGAGCGGGAGGTGTGCGTGAGCAGTTCTTC. It translates to CATSRGLGAGGVREQFF.

This clone appeared many times. The chain combines TRBV4-3 with TRBJ1-1; D uncertain. The CDR3 spans 14 residues. Trimming took off 1 base at V and 5 bases at J, with 11 bases between the two ends. Germline values: CDR1 LGHNA, CDR2 YSLEER. This chain's CDR3 is CASSQGTWETEAFF. CDR3 sequence (DNA): TGCGCCAGCAGCCAAGGGACCTGGGAGACTGAAGCTTTCTTT.

This chain uses TRBV4-2 with TRBJ1-5, with a weak D call TRBD1 (6 bases). V lost 0 bases and J 6 bases, leaving 12 bases between the germline ends. The CDR3 sequence is 15 residues long. Germline loops: CDR1 LGHNA, CDR2 YNFKEQ. The CDR3 loop reads CASSQEGGGSQPQHF. CDR3 DNA sequence: TGTGCCAGCAGCCAAGAAGGGGGGGGGAGTCAGCCCCAGCATTTT.

This clone was seen a few times. J is TRBJ2-4 and V is TRBV29-1, with a tentative D call TRBD2 (6 bases). The length of the CDR3 is 14 residues. V was shortened by 4 bases and J by 0 bases, with 10 bases between the two germline ends. CDR1 is SQVTM and CDR2 is ANQGSEA in the germline V gene. CDR3 amino acids: CSVVGEAAKNIQYF. CDR3 bases: TGCAGCGTTGTTGGGGAGGCAGCCAAAAACATTCAGTACTTC.

J is TRBJ2-5 and V is TRBV9; 7 nucleotides align to TRBD1. Germline lookup yields CDR1 SGDLS and CDR2 YYNGEE. The V segment lost 0 bases and the J segment 4 bases; nucleotides outside the gene matches: 9. The CDR3 sequence is 16 residues long. CDR3 nucleotide sequence: TGTGCCAGCAGCGTAGGAATCGCGACAGGGCGAGAGACCCAGTACTTC. Protein: CASSVGIATGRETQYF.

This rearrangement joins TRBV10-3 to TRBJ2-5; possibly TRBD1 for D (6 bases). CDR1 and CDR2 (germline): ENHRY, SYGVKD. Trimming shortened V by 6 bases and J by 5 bases, and 16 bases separated the two germline ends. CDR3 length: 14 residues. The CDR3, as DNA: TGTGCCATCAGCACCCGGGGACAAGGGGAGACCCAGTACTTC. Translation: CAISTRGQGETQYF.

The sample holds a few counts of this clone. The chain is built from TRBV6-5 and TRBJ1-5; D gene unclear. The CDR3 covers 13 residues. The V end lost 6 bases, the J end lost 2 bases, and 8 bases lay between the germline ends. Looked up from germline, CDR1 is MNHEY and CDR2 is SVGAGI. CDR3 amino acids: CASRVTGNQPQHF. In nucleotides, the CDR3 is TGTGCCAGCAGGGTAACTGGCAATCAGCCCCAGCATTTT.

This clone appeared a few times. This chain connects TRBV18 to TRBJ2-7, with 11 bases that match TRBD1. Trimming at V came to 5 bases and at J to 3 bases, leaving 6 bases not matched to a gene. The CDR3 contains 15 residues. CDR1 is KGHSH, CDR2 LQKENI, per germline. CDR3 nucleotides: TGTGCCAGCTCAGACTCCGGGACAGGGGGCTACGAGCAGTACTTC. Encoded protein: CASSDSGTGGYEQYF.

The chain uses TRBV18 and TRBJ2-3; no definite D call. Germline values: CDR1 KGHSH, CDR2 LQKENI. Trimming left V 6 bases short and J 0 bases short, with 10 bases between. There are 14 residues in the CDR3. CDR3 residues: CASSPTLSTDTQYF. The CDR3 DNA is TGTGCCAGCTCGCCCACACTAAGCACAGATACGCAGTATTTT.

A few counts support this clone. Additional DNA sequences in this sample encode the identical CDR3. The V call is TRBV29-1, the J call TRBJ1-2, with TRBD1 matching over 8 bases. With 1 base clipped from V and 1 base from J, the junction kept 2 bases outside the gene matches. Germline V CDR1 and CDR2: SQVTM, ANQGSEA. This CDR3 has 14 amino acids. The CDR3 sequence is CSVEGRGLNYGYTF. In nucleotides, the CDR3 is TGCAGCGTTGAAGGCAGGGGGCTTAACTATGGCTACACCTTC.

The chain recombines TRBV7-2 with TRBJ1-5, with 9 bases identical to TRBD1. From germline, CDR1 is SGHTA and CDR2 FQGNSA. Unmatched junction bases numbered 4, after V lost 3 bases and J lost 4 bases. The CDR3 totals 15 residues. The CDR3 here is CASSFGQGLNQPQHF. CDR3 in DNA: TGTGCCAGCAGCTTTGGACAGGGGTTGAATCAGCCCCAGCATTTT.

As to this clone: The same CDR3 is also encoded by other DNA sequences in this sample. V is TRBV18 and J is TRBJ1-1, with D unresolved. Trimming removed 2 bases from V and 1 base from J, with 8 bases in between. This CDR3 region has 14 residues. Germline V gives CDR1 KGHSH, CDR2 LQKENI. CDR3 protein: CASSPITRNTEAFF. The CDR3 DNA reads TGTGCCAGCTCACCAATTACTAGGAACACTGAAGCTTTCTTT. The variable domain in full, with the rest retrieved from reference TRBV18 and TRBJ1-1, is NAGVMQNPRHLVRRRGQEARLRCSPMKGHSHVYWYRQLPEEGLKFMVYLQKENIIDESGMPKERFSAEFPKEGPSILRIQQVVRGDSAAYFCASSPITRNTEAFFGQGTRLTVV.

This clone was seen more than once but under ten times. This rearrangement joins TRBV27 to TRBJ1-1; unclear D gene. This CDR3 is 15 amino acids long. CDR1 MNHEY and CDR2 SMNVEV come from the germline V gene (reference sequence). The V and J ends lost 6 bases and 4 bases respectively, with 18 bases between them. The CDR3 loop reads CASRLLGRTGTEAFF. The CDR3 coding sequence is TGTGCCAGCAGACTCCTCGGGAGGACCGGCACTGAAGCTTTCTTT.

The chain links TRBV9 to TRBJ1-3; no reliable D call. Deletions cut 6 bases from V and 3 bases from J, with 13 bases between. Germline-derived CDR1 and CDR2 are SGDLS and YYNGEE. The CDR3 runs to 14 residues. CDR3 bases: TGTGCCAGCAAGCCGGGAATGGGTGGAAACACCATATATTTT. As protein: CASKPGMGGNTIYF. The full variable domain, rest sourced from reference TRBV9 and TRBJ1-3, is DSGVTQTPKHLITATGQRVTLRCSPRSGDLSVYWYQQSLDQGLQFLIQYYNGEERAKGNILERFSAQQFPDLHSELNLSSLELGDSALYFCASKPGMGGNTIYFGEGSWLTVV.

A few counts support this clone. The chain recombines TRBV4-1 with TRBJ1-1; 9 bases agree with TRBD1. Per germline, CDR1 MGHRA and CDR2 YSYEKL. The CDR3 has 16 residues. V shed 6 bases and J 1 base; nucleotides not matched to a gene: 9. CDR3 coding DNA: TGCGCCAGCAGTCGCTTTCCGGGACAGGGGAACACTGAAGCTTTCTTT. Translation: CASSRFPGQGNTEAFF.